This T cell receptor (beta chain) was recorded in a study of blood T cell repertoires in COVID-19 (dated by TCRdb to the early 2020s). Context from the whole study: Collaborator samples came from the United States, Italy and Spain and covered acute and convalescent phases of COVID-19. The prospective study material was composed of cDNA or gDNA derived from T cells, B-cell-depleted T cells, or PBMCs. Deeply sampled blood TCRbeta repertoires from subjects exposed to, actively infected with, or recovered from COVID-19 were included in the dataset. The repertoires were made available in a free public database intended to serve as a resource for research on the immune response to SARS-CoV-2. The samples were drawn from two sources: the first 160 participants of the ongoing ImmuneRACE study, and 950 to 1,500 subjects contributed by 6 global collaborators. A de-identified subject ID, COVID-19 status, age in years and sex were almost always included in the sample metadata. Where HLA class I and class II types were available, the types were taken from metadata supplied by the sample provider, not from assay-based typing.

A second Seattle source provided samples from volunteer blood donors who had recovered from COVID-19. Each collaborating institution followed its own protocols to collect whole blood in K2EDTA tubes. For TCRbeta analysis, collaborators shipped samples as frozen whole blood, isolated PBMCs, or DNA extracted from either of those sample types. About this clone: There is no known antigen for this receptor. Within one base of it there is no much larger clone, and no base qualities were kept.

TCRbeta CDR3 regions were amplified from genomic DNA by means of the immunoSEQ Assay, a bias-controlled multiplex PCR. The original pipeline was this. The number of nucleated cells in each sample was estimated by amplification of reference gene primers within the assay. To quantify the absolute abundance of each unique TCRbeta CDR3 rearrangement, sequence reads were collapsed and filtered. For each sample, productive Simpson clonality was calculated by taking the square root of Simpson's diversity index across productive rearrangements. TCRdb stores this immuneACCESS table with in-frame sequences only. Part of the clones is absent; in the studies checked, under half of the shortfall reflects unresolved V genes, and no reason is known for the rest. V, J and clone size were drawn from that table, and D and trimming were deduced from the DNA. The sample records around 240,000 clones, about 79% of which are singletons. Roughly 1.4% of the sample comes from the top ten.

V ends up 6 bases short and J 5 bases short, with an unmatched junction base count of 7. Inclusive of the bounding cysteine and phenylalanine, the CDR3 is 14 residues long. Only the CDR3 portion is preserved as DNA: 42 bases, with reading frame beginning at the first base. Overall results and qualifications from the work: The quantity of clinical and demographic metadata differed by source and by participant and was supplied without curation.

This sequence originates from a woman aged 35 to 49 who had recovered from COVID-19. The sample taken for sequencing was peripheral blood. The rearranged segments are TRBV23-1 and TRBJ1-1; 9 bases in between match TRBD1. TRBV23-1 is recorded as an ORF, its role being uncertain. The CDR3 loop reads CASSPQGAETEAFF. The DNA sequence follows: TGCGCCAGCAGCCCACAGGGGGCTGAGACTGAAGCTTTCTTT.